This passage covers 27 T cell receptor beta chains from one sample sequenced in a study of cytomegalovirus exposure and HLA in healthy donors. It was with 60 Vbeta and 13 Jbeta primers that the PCR ran. Sequencing was performed with immunoSEQ multiplex PCR; in TCRdb, only in-frame clones are kept and a portion is missing. In the table there are about 160,000 clones, approximately 72% of which are singletons. Sequencing input: PBMCs. Source of these receptors: a man in his forties in good health and CMV-seropositive.

The CDR3 region is CASSSRQGGNQPQHF. The CDR3 DNA reads as TGTGCCAGCAGTTCGAGACAGGGAGGCAATCAGCCCCAGCATTTT. The chain recombines TRBV6-6 with TRBJ1-5, with 7 bases that match TRBD1. The CDR3 runs 15 residues. Trimming cost V 4 bases and J 2 bases; bases outside gene matches: 5. Germline CDR1 is MNHNY and CDR2 is SVGAGI (reference sequence).

This chain joins TRBV27 and TRBJ2-1; 7 bases line up with TRBD1. Germline loops: CDR1 MNHEY, CDR2 SMNVEV (reference sequence). The CDR3 consists of 16 residues. V trimming: 5 bases; J trimming: 1 base; junction bases outside the gene matches: 8. CDR3 coding DNA: TGTGCCAGCAGTGGGGGACAGATTCTATCCTACAATGAGCAGTTCTTC. Its protein is CASSGGQILSYNEQFF.

This clone was detected only once. The chain joins TRBV4-3 to TRBJ2-1; 10 bases match TRBD2. Germline lookup yields CDR1 LGHNA and CDR2 YSLEER. CDR3 length equals 17 residues. V was pared by 1 base and J by 9 bases, with 12 bases of the junction left unmatched. CDR3 sequence: CASSQGLGSGGPGEQFF. For the CDR3, the DNA is TGCGCCAGCAGCCAAGGTTTGGGTAGCGGGGGGCCGGGTGAGCAGTTCTTC.

The chain couples TRBV5-8 to TRBJ2-7; tentatively, D is TRBD2 (6 bases). CDR3 size: 15 residues. V was trimmed by 9 bases and J by 0 bases, leaving 19 bases between them. The germline V gene has CDR1 SGHTS and CDR2 YDEGEE. CDR3 amino acids: CATTRSGSSSYEQYF. DNA of the CDR3: TGTGCCACAACTCGGAGCGGGTCGAGCTCCTACGAGCAGTACTTC.

The rearrangement links TRBV19 to TRBJ2-5, with D unclear. Germline V CDR1 and CDR2: LNHDA, SQIVND (reference sequence). The ends were cut back, 3 bases at V and 1 base at J, with 9 bases in the middle. The CDR3 covers 14 residues. The CDR3 protein is CASSIGVSQETQYF. The DNA for the CDR3 is TGTGCCAGTAGTATTGGAGTAAGCCAAGAGACCCAGTACTTC.

V usage is TRBV28 and J usage is TRBJ2-7, with D possibly TRBD1 on 6 matching bases. CDR3 size: 13 residues. V lost 5 bases and J lost 6, with 14 bases in between. The V gene's germline CDR1 is MDHEN and CDR2 SYDVKM. CDR3 bases: TGTGCCAGCAGTCCCCCGGGCAGGGGCGAGCAGTACTTC. It encodes CASSPPGRGEQYF.

There are a few counts of this clone. The rearrangement joins TRBV5-1 to TRBJ2-5; D not resolved. The V and J ends lost 0 bases and 5 bases respectively, with 8 bases between them. Germline V CDR1 and CDR2: SGHRS, YFSETQ. This CDR3 comprises 13 residues. CDR3: CASSLESDETQYF. The CDR3 coding sequence is TGCGCCAGCAGCTTGGAAAGCGATGAGACCCAGTACTTC.

This clone showed up just once. CDR3 coding DNA: TGCAGCGCCCGTGACAGGGGGGATCCCCAAGAGACCCAGTACTTC. Residues: CSARDRGDPQETQYF. J is TRBJ2-5 and V is TRBV29-1; TRBD1 aligns across 9 bases. The CDR3 is made up of 15 amino acids. Germline CDR1 reads SQVTM; CDR2 reads ANQGSEA. With V trimmed by 7 bases and J by 1 base, 10 bases remained unmatched.

The chain uses TRBV2 and TRBJ2-1, with 9 bases matching TRBD2. This CDR3 region has 14 residues. V lost 8 bases and J lost 7; bases outside the gene matches: 9. CDR1 and CDR2 (germline): SNHLY, FYNNEI. DNA of the CDR3: TGTGCCAGCGAGTTCCCGACTAGCGGTAATGAGCAGTTCTTC. The encoded protein is CASEFPTSGNEQFF. The full variable domain, rest sourced from reference TRBV2 and TRBJ2-1, is EPEVTQTPSHQVTQMGQEVILRCVPISNHLYFYWYRQILGQKVEFLVSFYNNEISEKSEIFDDQFSVERPDGSNFTLKIRSTKLEDSAMYFCASEFPTSGNEQFFGPGTRLTVL.

The chain employs TRBV13 and TRBJ2-3; 12 positions match TRBD2. There are 16 residues in the CDR3. Germline assignment: CDR1 PRHDT and CDR2 FYEKMQ (reference sequence). Unmatched junction bases numbered 5, after V lost 4 bases and J lost 3 bases. The DNA for the CDR3 is TGTGCCAGCAGCTCACCCGGGACTAGCGGGACAGATACGCAGTATTTT. Protein: CASSSPGTSGTDTQYF.

The chain links TRBV11-2 to TRBJ1-2; weak D call: TRBD1 (5 bases). Germline CDR1 is SGHAT and CDR2 is FQNNGV. The CDR3 extends over 12 amino acids. With 3 bases removed from V and 5 bases from J, the gap between germline ends came to 7 bases. This chain's CDR3 is CASSLDTYGYTF. In DNA, the CDR3 is TGTGCCAGCAGCTTGGACACGTATGGCTACACCTTC.

The rearrangement links TRBV4-2 to TRBJ2-3; D call uncertain. Per germline, CDR1 LGHNA and CDR2 YNFKEQ. The CDR3 covers 12 residues. The V end lost 1 base, the J end lost 5 bases, and 4 bases lay between the germline ends. In DNA form, the CDR3 reads TGTGCCAGCAGCCAAGTTATAGATACGCAGTATTTT. It translates to CASSQVIDTQYF.

The chain combines TRBV7-3 with TRBJ1-1; D might be TRBD1 (5 bases). Per germline, CDR1 SGHTA and CDR2 FQGTGA. V lost 1 base and J lost 1, with 19 bases in between. CDR3 length equals 18 residues. The CDR3 DNA reads as TGTGCCAGCAGCTTAAAGGTCGCGGGGGGGTTCCGGAACACTGAAGCTTTCTTT. Residues: CASSLKVAGGFRNTEAFF.

The chain's CDR3 is CASSQADRGHGYTF. The CDR3 DNA is TGCGCCAGCAGCCAAGCGGACAGGGGACATGGCTACACCTTC. This chain uses TRBV4-1 with TRBJ1-2; 9 bases line up with TRBD1. This CDR3 spans 14 amino acids. J was trimmed by 6 bases and V by 1 base; bases with no gene match: 3. Germline-derived CDR1 and CDR2 are MGHRA and YSYEKL.

The J gene is TRBJ1-6, the V gene TRBV7-8; possibly TRBD1 for D (5 bases). The V gene lost 4 bases and the J gene lost 11 bases, with 12 bases spanning the gap. The germline CDR1 and CDR2 sequences are SGHVS and FQNEAQ. This CDR3 contains 13 residues. The CDR3 coding sequence is TGTGCCAGCAGCTCCAGGGCCCTGGCACCCCTCCACTTT. It is translated as CASSSRALAPLHF.

The V and J genes are TRBV14 and TRBJ2-4; D is uncertain. The CDR3 loop spans 17 amino acids. V was cut by 4 bases and J by 0 bases, with 16 bases left in between. Per the germline V gene, CDR1 is SGHDN and CDR2 is FVKESK. CDR3 loop: CASSPTSRHLAKNIQYF. CDR3 DNA: TGTGCCAGCAGCCCCACCTCTCGACACCTAGCCAAAAACATTCAGTACTTC. The entire variable domain, with the rest obtained from reference TRBV14 and TRBJ2-4, is as follows: EAGVTQFPSHSVIEKGQTVTLRCDPISGHDNLYWYRRVMGKEIKFLLHFVKESKQDESGMPNNRFLAERTGGTYSTLKVQPAELEDSGVYFCASSPTSRHLAKNIQYFGAGTRLSVL.

CDR3 amino acids: CASRTGPGSNQPQHF. CDR3 DNA sequence: TGTGCCAGTAGAACAGGACCTGGGAGCAATCAGCCCCAGCATTTT. This rearrangement joins TRBV19 to TRBJ1-5; possibly TRBD1 for D (5 bases). The CDR3 spans 15 residues. V shed 6 bases and J shed 1 base, with 13 bases lying between them. Germline values: CDR1 LNHDA, CDR2 SQIVND (reference sequence).

The chain links TRBV7-9 to TRBJ1-2, with D unresolved. The germline V gene encodes CDR1 SEHNR and CDR2 FQNEAQ (reference sequence). V was shortened by 3 bases and J by 5 bases, with 7 bases between the two germline ends. CDR3 length: 12 amino acids. The chain's CDR3 is CASSFLQYGYTF. The CDR3 DNA is TGTGCCAGCAGCTTTCTGCAGTATGGCTACACCTTC.

The rearrangement links TRBV7-2 to TRBJ1-1, with 10 bases lining up with TRBD1. This CDR3 is 14 amino acids long. The V segment lost 6 bases and the J segment 3 bases; nucleotides outside the gene matches: 4. CDR1 SGHTA and CDR2 FQGNSA come from the germline V gene. The CDR3 DNA reads TGTGCCAGCAGAGACAGGGGGCGCGACACTGAAGCTTTCTTT. This codes for CASRDRGRDTEAFF.

This clone was recorded once. The chain links TRBV23-1 to TRBJ1-5, with TRBD1 matching over 7 bases. TRBV23-1 is placed among ORFs of uncertain function. The CDR3 has 14 residues. With V trimmed by 6 bases and J by 3 bases, 5 bases remained unmatched. Here the CDR3 DNA reads TGCGCCAGCAGAGGCGGGACAGTCAATCAGCCCCAGCATTTT. Residues: CASRGGTVNQPQHF.

The gene calls are TRBV25-1 and TRBJ2-5, with 9 bases lining up with TRBD2. This CDR3 has 13 residues. The junction had 1 base not matched to a gene; V was cut back by 4 bases and J by 4 bases. CDR1 and CDR2 (germline): MGHDK, SYGVNS. The CDR3 bases are TGTGCCAGCAGTGCTAGCGGGGTAGAGACCCAGTACTTC. Translated, it gives CASSASGVETQYF.

The chain uses TRBV4-2 and TRBJ2-3; the match to TRBD2 covers 11 bases. CDR3 length: 15 residues. Germline loops: CDR1 LGHNA, CDR2 YNFKEQ. With V trimmed by 4 bases and J by 1 base, 1 base remained unmatched. DNA for the CDR3: TGTGCCAGCAGCCCTAGCGGGGGGCGCACAGATACGCAGTATTTT. Its protein product is CASSPSGGRTDTQYF.

The V gene is TRBV30, the J gene TRBJ2-3; 9 bases match TRBD2. The V gene end was trimmed by 3 bases and the J gene end by 0 bases; junction bases not matched to a gene: 4. This CDR3 spans 15 amino acids. CDR1 and CDR2 from the germline V gene are GTSNPN and SVGIG (reference sequence). The CDR3 DNA is TGTGCCTGGAGCGGCCTAGCGGGGAGCACAGATACGCAGTATTTT. As protein: CAWSGLAGSTDTQYF.

The chain carries TRBV15 and TRBJ2-5; 7 nucleotides line up with TRBD2. CDR1 is LNHNV, CDR2 YYDKDF, per germline (reference sequence). CDR3 length: 14 amino acids. The ends lost 4 bases at V and 4 bases at J; junction bases unmatched: 6. As DNA, the CDR3 is TGTGCCACCAGCAAAGGGAGGGTTCGAGAGACCCAGTACTTC. Amino acids: CATSKGRVRETQYF.

The chain carries TRBV4-3 and TRBJ1-2; no clear D gene. Germline V CDR1 and CDR2: LGHNA, YSLEER. This CDR3 comprises 13 residues. V was trimmed by 1 base and J by 8 bases, leaving 11 bases between them. The chain's CDR3 is CASSQVLSQGYTF. DNA of the CDR3: TGCGCCAGCAGCCAAGTACTTTCCCAAGGCTACACCTTC.

V is TRBV7-9 and J is TRBJ2-5; 9 nucleotides align to TRBD2. There are 16 residues in the CDR3. V lost 1 base and J lost 1; bases outside the gene matches: 4. CDR1 is SEHNR, CDR2 FQNEAQ, per germline (reference sequence). The CDR3 bases are TGTGCCAGCAGCTTAGGTGCTAGCGGGGTCCAAGAGACCCAGTACTTC. This codes for CASSLGASGVQETQYF.

The chain employs TRBV6-1 and TRBJ2-5, with D possibly being TRBD2 (5 bases). V was clipped by 2 bases and J by 5 bases, with 15 bases between them. This CDR3 has 15 amino acids. Germline loops: CDR1 MNHNS, CDR2 SASEGT. The CDR3 spells CASSETATRRETQYF. Written as DNA, the CDR3 is TGTGCCAGCAGTGAAACCGCGACCCGGAGGGAGACCCAGTACTTC.